The rows below give T cell receptor beta chains drawn from one sample of a study of shared clonotypes between healthy human individuals. Data came from immunoSEQ multiplex PCR; TCRdb stores just in-frame clones and leaves some out. The sample yields about 2 million clones, about 95% seen once. The sample consisted of naive CD8+ T cells sorted from blood. These receptors were collected from a man younger than 30 in good health. The conserved cysteine and the conserved F or W are not part of the CDR3 here.

TRBJ2-7,TRBV2,ASRDRGLAYEQY
TRBJ1-2,TRBV27,ASSPLAGGYT
TRBJ1-1,TRBV27,ASSSPGGNTEAF
TRBJ2-3,TRBV30,AWSLVGGADTQY
TRBJ2-7,TRBV13,ASSQRDRGSYEQY
TRBJ2-7,TRBV9,ASSPSGRAYEQY
TRBJ2-3,TRBV13,ASSLQGDTQY
TRBJ2-5,TRBV7-9,ASSDQWETQY
TRBJ2-7,TRBV28,ASSFQGTLWEQY
TRBJ1-1,TRBV7-9,ASSLVGGTVTEAF
TRBJ1-5,TRBV27,ASSLNGAGNQPQH
TRBJ1-2,TRBV7-9,ASSLVGGQGRGGYT
TRBJ2-2,TRBV9,ASSSHRERGDTGELF
TRBJ1-4,TRBV28,ASRRQGGNEKLF
TRBJ2-1,TRBV7-9,AMDTIDVYNEQF
TRBJ2-7,TRBV15,ATSRDRAGQDYEQY
TRBJ2-5,TRBV14,ASSQDLGTGILEETQY
TRBJ2-2,TRBV27,ASSLQATGELF
TRBJ2-3,TRBV7-8,ASSLAAGSTDTQY
TRBJ2-7,TRBV7-9,ASTNPGSYEQY
TRBJ2-7,TRBV27,ASSPRTGGGYEQY
TRBJ2-1,TRBV9,ASSAVGTSGTYEQF
TRBJ2-5,TRBV25-1,ASSDLGEGETQY
TRBJ2-3,TRBV11-3,ASSLGGRTDTQY
TRBJ2-5,TRBV6-5,ASSTNGETQY
TRBJ1-2,TRBV30,AWTLGGGYT
TRBJ2-7,TRBV14,ASSQGSLGGGFYEQY
TRBJ2-2,TRBV30,AWSVEQGNTGELF
TRBJ1-4,TRBV6-5,ASITVGTAEKLF
TRBJ1-2,TRBV7-9,ASSLVGKEDYGYT
TRBJ2-7,TRBV13,ASSSPGQGHEQY
TRBJ1-6,TRBV27,ASSLGWDGYNSPLH
TRBJ2-3,TRBV4-1,ASSQEPLSTDTQY
TRBJ1-4,TRBV15,ATSRDLEGLNEKLF
TRBJ1-1,TRBV4-1,ASSQGGGRTEAF
TRBJ2-1,TRBV2,ASSESGFYNEQF
TRBJ1-1,TRBV15,ATSSDRGLGTEAF
TRBJ2-7,TRBV7-9,ASSRELDSAVEQY
TRBJ2-2,TRBV28,ASSLLGTGALNTGELF
TRBJ2-5,TRBV4-1,ASSFRSGGGETQY
TRBJ2-7,TRBV10-2,ASSEFRGGEQY
TRBJ1-2,TRBV6-5,ASTHFTGYGYT
TRBJ1-2,TRBV27,ASSFARDSGYT
TRBJ2-3,TRBV5-1,ASSGNVGADTQY
TRBJ2-2,TRBV10-3,AISEIKGLNTGELF
TRBJ1-2,TRBV13,ASSLGRSQWDGYT
TRBJ2-3,TRBV10-1,ASSESVAGGRTDTQY
TRBJ2-5,TRBV4-1,ASSQTGPFGETQY
TRBJ2-2,TRBV27,ASSRLAGGTGELF
TRBJ2-7,TRBV5-6,ASSLESDEQY
TRBJ1-1,TRBV30,AWTVATNTEAF
TRBJ1-3,TRBV27,ASSDRQVGNTIY
TRBJ2-2,TRBV9,ASSVGGVATGELF
TRBJ2-1,TRBV7-6,ASSEGLAGGLEQF
TRBJ1-2,TRBV19,ASSTFRTENYGYT